This passage covers 30 T cell receptor beta chains from one sample sequenced in a study of beta chain features in type 1 diabetes. Isolated RNA was reverse transcribed in full, so expressed TCRB transcripts were sequenced. Using immunoSEQ multiplex PCR, the repertoire was profiled, and TCRdb retains in-frame clones only, with some absent. The repertoire includes under 450,000 clones, over 13% of them detected once, and about 0.018% sits in the top ten. Material for sequencing was naive CD4+ T cells from blood. The origin of the receptors is a woman aged 18-29 years in good health.

This clone occurred a few times. The rearrangement uses TRBV15 and TRBJ2-1; 7 bases match TRBD2. Trimming cost V 4 bases and J 6 bases; bases outside gene matches: 12. CDR3 length: 16 amino acids. Germline assignment: CDR1 LNHNV and CDR2 YYDKDF (reference sequence). CDR3 amino acids: CATSIATVGGFNEQFF. The CDR3, as DNA: TGTGCCACCAGCATCGCGACAGTGGGAGGGTTCAATGAGCAGTTCTTC.

This clone was observed a handful of times. The chain has TRBV7-3 and TRBJ2-7, with 8 positions matching TRBD2. CDR3 length: 15 amino acids. CDR1 is SGHTA and CDR2 is FQGTGA in the germline V gene. V shed 5 bases, J shed 3 bases, and the junction held 9 bases outside the gene matches. The CDR3 nucleotides read TGTGCCAGCAGCACCCGGTCCAGCGGGAGCTACGAGCAGTACTTC. Protein product: CASSTRSSGSYEQYF. The variable domain in full, completed from reference TRBV7-3 and TRBJ2-7, reads GAGVSQTPSNKVTEKGKYVELRCDPISGHTALYWYRQSLGQGPEFLIYFQGTGAADDSGLPNDRFFAVRPEGSVSTLKIQRTERGDSAVYLCASSTRSSGSYEQYFGPGTRLTVT.

V usage is TRBV23-1 and J usage is TRBJ2-1, with 11 bases lining up with TRBD2. TRBV23-1 is an open reading frame, and its role is uncertain. V was clipped by 6 bases and J by 2 bases; unmatched bases: 24. The CDR3 runs to 22 residues. The CDR3 loop is CASSPGTGSPSGRRLPYNEQFF. In DNA form, the CDR3 reads TGCGCCAGCAGCCCCGGGACAGGGAGCCCTAGCGGGAGGCGACTACCCTACAATGAGCAGTTCTTC.

J is TRBJ2-1 and V is TRBV4-1; 8 bases are a match to TRBD2. CDR1 MGHRA and CDR2 YSYEKL come from the germline V gene. The CDR3 consists of 14 residues. After removal of 7 bases from V and 6 bases from J, the junction contained 8 bases not matched to a gene. CDR3 sequence (DNA): TGCGCCAGCACCCGAGGAACTAGCGGCAATGAGCAGTTCTTC. Protein product: CASTRGTSGNEQFF.

The chain uses TRBV19 and TRBJ1-3; tentative D call: TRBD1 (5 bases). CDR1 and CDR2 from the germline V gene are LNHDA and SQIVND (reference sequence). The CDR3 runs to 15 residues. V was shortened by 5 bases and J by 2 bases, with 13 bases between the two germline ends. DNA of the CDR3: TGTGCCAGTAGTGGGGGGGACGTTACTGGAAACACCATATATTTT. This sequence encodes CASSGGDVTGNTIYF.

This clone was recorded once. The chain is built from TRBV30 and TRBJ1-1; TRBD1 might be the D (6 bases). The CDR3 consists of 11 residues. Trimming left V 2 bases short and J 10 bases short, with 11 bases between. The V gene's germline CDR1 is GTSNPN and CDR2 SVGIG (reference sequence). DNA of the CDR3: TGTGCCTGGAGTAACAGGGCTAGAGCTTTCTTT. It translates to CAWSNRARAFF.

Only a few counts were recorded for this clone. The V call is TRBV13, the J call TRBJ2-3; 11 nucleotides align to TRBD1. The junction had 8 bases not matched to a gene; V was cut back by 5 bases and J by 4 bases. The CDR3 is 16 residues long. Germline V gene sequence: CDR1 PRHDT, CDR2 FYEKMQ (reference sequence). CDR3 loop: CASSPRGQGASDTQYF. Written as DNA, the CDR3 is TGTGCCAGCAGCCCTAGAGGACAGGGGGCCTCAGATACGCAGTATTTT. Drawing the rest from reference TRBV13 and TRBJ2-3, the complete variable domain is AAGVIQSPRHLIKEKRETATLKCYPIPRHDTVYWYQQGPGQDPQFLISFYEKMQSDKGSIPDRFSAQQFSDYHSELNMSSLELGDSALYFCASSPRGQGASDTQYFGPGTRLTVL.

The count of this clone is one. J is TRBJ2-4 and V is TRBV6-5; D unresolved. Germline loops: CDR1 MNHEY, CDR2 SVGAGI. The CDR3 contains 15 residues. V was clipped by 6 bases and J by 0 bases, with 12 bases between them. The CDR3 DNA sequence: TGTGCCAGCAGCCTTAGCCCTTTAGCCAAAAACATTCAGTACTTC. This translates into CASSLSPLAKNIQYF.

This clone was found a few times. This chain uses TRBV5-1 with TRBJ2-5; D is undetermined. The CDR3 consists of 13 residues. The ends were cut back, 0 bases at V and 7 bases at J, with 10 bases in the middle. Germline CDR1 SGHRS, CDR2 YFSETQ. Written as DNA, the CDR3 is TGCGCCAGCAGCTTGGACGCTTACGGGACCCAGTACTTC. Its translation: CASSLDAYGTQYF. Filled out from reference TRBV5-1 and TRBJ2-5, the complete variable domain reads KAGVTQTPRYLIKTRGQQVTLSCSPISGHRSVSWYQQTPGQGLQFLFEYFSETQRNKGNFPGRFSGRQFSNSRSEMNVSTLELGDSALYLCASSLDAYGTQYFGPGTRLLVL.

This clone showed up just a few times. The rearrangement uses TRBV5-4 and TRBJ2-1; TRBD2 aligns across 7 bases. Germline V CDR1 and CDR2: SGHNT, YYREEE (reference sequence). V trimming: 5 bases; J trimming: 9 bases; junction bases outside the gene matches: 14. The CDR3 extends over 15 amino acids. Here the CDR3 reads CASSSRLASFGEQFF. CDR3 bases: TGTGCCAGCAGTTCCAGACTAGCTTCTTTCGGTGAGCAGTTCTTC.

The sample holds a few counts of this clone. V and J are TRBV28 and TRBJ2-7; TRBD2 might be the D (7 bases). V was shortened by 4 bases and J by 6 bases, with 19 bases between the two germline ends. In germline, CDR1 is MDHEN, CDR2 SYDVKM. The CDR3 is 15 amino acids. The CDR3 coding sequence is TGTGCCAGCAGTTCCGTCCAGCGGGACAATGGCGAGCAGTACTTC. Translating it yields CASSSVQRDNGEQYF.

The chain uses TRBV28 and TRBJ2-5; weak D call: TRBD2 (5 bases). The ends were cut back, 7 bases at V and 5 bases at J, with 14 bases in the middle. CDR3 length equals 13 residues. In germline, CDR1 is MDHEN, CDR2 SYDVKM. The DNA for the CDR3 is TGTGCCAGCAAGGCGGAGGTTGAGGAGACCCAGTACTTC. This encodes CASKAEVEETQYF.

In DNA, the CDR3 is TGTGCCAGCAGCTTACTCGCGGGAGAGGGGTCAGATACGCAGTATTTT. Encoded protein: CASSLLAGEGSDTQYF. J is TRBJ2-3 and V is TRBV7-8, with 7 positions matching TRBD2. This CDR3 has 16 amino acids. Per the germline V gene, CDR1 is SGHVS and CDR2 is FQNEAQ. V was clipped by 2 bases and J by 4 bases; unmatched bases: 9.

The chain employs TRBV28 and TRBJ1-2; 8 bases line up with TRBD1. This CDR3 spans 13 amino acids. J gave up 6 bases and V 5 bases, and 5 bases lay outside the gene matches. Germline V lookup: CDR1 MDHEN, CDR2 SYDVKM. The CDR3 loop is CASSRTGRDGYTF. For the CDR3, the DNA is TGTGCCAGCAGTCGGACAGGGAGAGATGGCTACACCTTC.

The chain links TRBV30 to TRBJ2-7, with unresolved D. Germline assignment: CDR1 GTSNPN and CDR2 SVGIG (reference sequence). With 0 bases removed from V and 6 bases from J, the gap between germline ends came to 15 bases. The CDR3 sequence is 14 residues long. CDR3: CAWSVHHPFPEQYF. CDR3 nucleotide sequence: TGTGCCTGGAGTGTACATCATCCATTCCCCGAGCAGTACTTC.

This clone was picked up a small number of times. The chain joins TRBV4-1 to TRBJ1-5; D is uncertain. The CDR3 length is 18 residues. Germline V CDR1 and CDR2: MGHRA, YSYEKL. V gave up 0 bases and J gave up 2 bases, with 17 bases separating them. CDR3 DNA sequence: TGCGCCAGCAGCCAAGACTTGGCTAGGGAGCAGTGCAATCAGCCCCAGCATTTT. It is translated as CASSQDLAREQCNQPQHF.

This clone has just a few counts. The chain combines TRBV7-9 with TRBJ2-1; TRBD2 aligns across 10 bases. The germline gives CDR1 SEHNR, CDR2 FQNEAQ (reference sequence). The CDR3 loop spans 17 amino acids. Trimming removed 2 bases from V and 0 bases from J; junction bases left unmatched: 4. For the CDR3, the DNA is TGTGCCAGCAGCTTACGTTCTAGCGGGAGCTCCTACAATGAGCAGTTCTTC. It encodes CASSLRSSGSSYNEQFF.

This clone was observed a handful of times. The chain recombines TRBV5-4 with TRBJ1-4; 8 nucleotides agree with TRBD1. V gave up 4 bases and J gave up 7 bases; unmatched junction bases: 9. The CDR3 has 15 amino acids. Germline CDR1 and CDR2: SGHNT and YYREEE (reference sequence). The CDR3 loop is CASSSSTGAGEKLFF. The CDR3, as DNA: TGTGCCAGCAGCAGCTCGACAGGGGCGGGTGAAAAACTGTTTTTT. The entire variable domain, with the rest obtained from reference TRBV5-4 and TRBJ1-4, is as follows: ETGVTQSPTHLIKTRGQQVTLRCSSQSGHNTVSWYQQALGQGPQFIFQYYREEENGRGNFPPRFSGLQFPNYSSELNVNALELDDSALYLCASSSSTGAGEKLFFGSGTQLSVL.

This rearrangement joins TRBV19 to TRBJ2-1, with 10 bases that match TRBD2. The CDR3 contains 17 residues. Germline loops: CDR1 LNHDA, CDR2 SQIVND (reference sequence). Trimming took 6 bases from V and 3 from J; bases not matched to a gene: 11. CDR3 DNA: TGTGCCAGTAGCACTAGCGGGATACTCGGTTACTACAATGAGCAGTTCTTC. Amino acids: CASSTSGILGYYNEQFF.

The chain links TRBV27 to TRBJ2-2; TRBD1 matches at 9 bases. The V gene end was trimmed by 4 bases and the J gene end by 5 bases; junction bases not matched to a gene: 8. The CDR3 is 16 residues long. The germline gives CDR1 MNHEY, CDR2 SMNVEV (reference sequence). In DNA, the CDR3 is TGTGCCAGCAGTTACCGAGGACAGGGGCGAACCGGGGAGCTGTTTTTT. Translated, it gives CASSYRGQGRTGELFF.

The CDR3 is CASSIRPTGEDEQFF. CDR3 coding DNA: TGTGCCAGCAGCATACGACCTACCGGGGAGGATGAGCAGTTCTTC. V is TRBV9 and J is TRBJ2-1; possible D gene TRBD2, 6 bases. The CDR3 has 15 amino acids. CDR1 and CDR2 from the germline V gene are SGDLS and YYNGEE. V was trimmed by 4 bases and J by 8 bases, leaving 19 bases between them.

The chain is built from TRBV19 and TRBJ1-1; D uncertain. This CDR3 region has 14 residues. Deletions cut 1 base from V and 0 bases from J, with 6 bases between. Germline CDR1 and CDR2: LNHDA and SQIVND (reference sequence). CDR3 nucleotide sequence: TGTGCCAGTAGTATAGGGCGGGTGAACACTGAAGCTTTCTTT. Amino acid sequence: CASSIGRVNTEAFF.

This clone was detected a few times. The CDR3 region has the DNA TGCGCCAGCAGCCAAGACAGGGCGAAAGCTTTCTTT. It specifies CASSQDRAKAFF. The rearrangement joins TRBV4-1 to TRBJ1-1, with D perhaps TRBD1 (5 bases). The germline CDR1 and CDR2 sequences are MGHRA and YSYEKL. This CDR3 has 12 residues. Trimming pared 0 bases from V and 9 bases from J, leaving 8 bases between.

The CDR3 sequence: CASAPPFRDEQYF. Here the CDR3 DNA reads TGCGCCAGCGCTCCTCCTTTCAGGGACGAGCAGTACTTC. The chain uses TRBV5-1 and TRBJ2-7, with D tentatively TRBD1 (5 bases). The CDR3 consists of 13 residues. Germline CDR1 reads SGHRS; CDR2 reads YFSETQ. Trimming shortened V by 7 bases and J by 5 bases, and 16 bases separated the two germline ends.

This clone occurred a few times. This chain links TRBV4-1 with TRBJ1-5; D gene uncertain. Trimming removed 0 bases at V and 0 bases at J, with 12 bases between. The CDR3 runs to 17 residues. Germline CDR1 is MGHRA and CDR2 is YSYEKL. The CDR3 DNA follows: TGCGCCAGCAGCCAAGATATTAGAGCTGATAGCAATCAGCCCCAGCATTTT. It codes for CASSQDIRADSNQPQHF.

This clone was counted only a few times. This chain joins TRBV18 and TRBJ2-1; 8 nucleotides agree with TRBD2. CDR3 length equals 15 residues. V trimming: 1 base; J trimming: 3 bases; junction bases outside the gene matches: 2. Looked up from germline, CDR1 is KGHSH and CDR2 is LQKENI. CDR3 amino acids: CASSPRSGGYNEQFF. The CDR3 DNA is TGTGCCAGCTCACCACGAAGCGGGGGCTACAATGAGCAGTTCTTC.

This clone was seen a few times. V gene TRBV28 combines with J gene TRBJ1-2, with 7 bases fitting TRBD1. Germline V gene data show CDR1 as MDHEN and CDR2 as SYDVKM. V lost 4 bases and J lost 4; bases outside the gene matches: 15. This CDR3 is 17 amino acids long. CDR3 residues: CASSSLRDRVGGYGYTF. CDR3 coding DNA: TGTGCCAGCAGTTCCCTCCGGGACAGAGTGGGAGGCTATGGCTACACCTTC.

The rearrangement links TRBV2 to TRBJ2-3; perhaps TRBD2 as D (6 bases). V lost 9 bases and J lost 2, with 9 bases in between. The CDR3 is made up of 12 amino acids. CDR1 is SNHLY, CDR2 FYNNEI, per germline. The DNA of the CDR3 is TGTGCCAGTGGACTATCCACAGATACGCAGTATTTT. This translates into CASGLSTDTQYF.

The rearrangement uses TRBV15 and TRBJ2-1; 8 bases are a match to TRBD2. V trimming: 1 base; J trimming: 6 bases; junction bases outside the gene matches: 2. Germline V gives CDR1 LNHNV, CDR2 YYDKDF (reference sequence). The CDR3 sequence is 14 residues long. The CDR3 region is CATSRVGTSNEQFF. CDR3 in DNA: TGTGCCACCAGCAGAGTCGGGACTAGCAATGAGCAGTTCTTC. Based on the CDR3 plus reference TRBV15 and TRBJ2-1, the full variable domain is DAMVIQNPRYQVTQFGKPVTLSCSQTLNHNVMYWYQQKSSQAPKLLFHYYDKDFNNEADTPDNFQSRRPNTSFCFLDIRSPGLGDTAMYLCATSRVGTSNEQFFGPGTRLTVL.

In this sample, this clone turned up a few times. The DNA of the CDR3 is TGTGCCAGCAGCCCAAGACAGGGGCTGAACACTGAAGCTTTCTTT. It codes for CASSPRQGLNTEAFF. The chain carries TRBV9 and TRBJ1-1, with 8 bases that match TRBD1. This CDR3 region has 15 residues. Germline V lookup: CDR1 SGDLS, CDR2 YYNGEE. V dropped 4 bases and J dropped 0; count of bases not matched to a gene: 5. The full variable domain, in which reference TRBV9 and TRBJ1-1 provide the parts outside the CDR3, is DSGVTQTPKHLITATGQRVTLRCSPRSGDLSVYWYQQSLDQGLQFLIQYYNGEERAKGNILERFSAQQFPDLHSELNLSSLELGDSALYFCASSPRQGLNTEAFFGQGTRLTVV.